This T cell receptor (beta chain) emerged from a study of blood T cell repertoires in COVID-19. Losses at the gene ends were 7 bases for V and 5 bases for J; bases not matched to a gene: 5. The CDR3 extends over 13 amino acids. Germline V gene lookup returns CDR1 MDHEN and CDR2 SYDVKM. Assay used: immunoSEQ multiplex PCR; TCRdb lists only in-frame clones, some missing. This table holds about 250,000 clones, around 90% found once. Sequencing was carried out using PBMCs or T cells enriched from blood (not recorded which). The chain couples TRBV28 to TRBJ2-1, with 7 bases matching TRBD2. The source is a woman younger than 45 with acute COVID-19. DNA for the CDR3: TGTGCCAGCACCACTAGCGTCAACAATGAGCAGTTCTTC. This gives the protein CASTTSVNNEQFF.